This T cell receptor (beta chain) was identified in a study of cytomegalovirus exposure and HLA in healthy donors. Study-wide findings and caveats: A later analysis by the authors found several of the most significant clusters apparently linked to common viral pathogens. Fewer N-insertions (relative to the roughly 630-donor mean) were reportedly seen in an Asian-associated ancestry cluster in a later analysis. Per a prior analysis, the majority of TCR beta V segments were productive roughly 87% or roughly 30% of the time.

This clone was observed a few times. Its target is not known. Germline CDR1 MDHEN, CDR2 SYDVKM. The CDR3 extends over 14 amino acids. Trimming stripped 7 bases from V and 0 bases from J, with 10 bases between. 60 Vbeta and 13 Jbeta primers were used in PCR. This table comes from immunoSEQ multiplex PCR, and its TCRdb copy is limited to in-frame clones, with some not included. The table has under 90,000 clones, around two thirds seen once; the top ten hold less than 10%. This rearrangement joins TRBV28 to TRBJ1-5; no clear D. Sequenced sample: PBMCs. The TCR was taken from a woman in her forties or fifties in good health and CMV-seropositive. The CDR3 reads CASTGGNSNQPQHF. Here the CDR3 DNA reads TGTGCCAGCACCGGCGGAAATAGCAATCAGCCCCAGCATTTT.